Listed below are T cell receptor beta chains from one sample, sequenced in a study of OX40 agonist ivuxolimab in advanced cancers. Produced via immunoSEQ multiplex PCR; TCRdb's table is partial and in-frame only. The sample has 5,000 to 6,000 clones; 85% to 90% are singletons. The starting material was CD4+ or CD8+ T cells sorted from blood, obtained in a trial of the OX40 agonist ivuxolimab. These receptors all come from an adult with an advanced solid tumor such as melanoma, head and neck, liver or kidney cancer. The CDR3 runs from the conserved cysteine through the conserved F or W. The D gene is left open where the match is weak. Clone sizes are given selectively: once, few, many, or a class where the clone is expanded.

j_call: TRBJ1-2; clone_size: NA; d_call: TRBD1; v_call: TRBV6-5; cdr3_nt: TGTGCCAGCAGTCAACAGGGGTACTATGGCTACACCTTC; cdr3_aa: CASSQQGYYGYTF
j_call: TRBJ1-1; clone_size: NA; d_call: NA; v_call: TRBV19; cdr3_nt: TGTGCCAGTAGTATAGTCTGGGGTACTGAAGCTTTCTTT; cdr3_aa: CASSIVWGTEAFF
j_call: TRBJ2-7; clone_size: NA; d_call: NA; v_call: TRBV10-3; cdr3_nt: TGTGCCATCAGTGAAGGTGGATCTCCCTACGAGCAGTACTTC; cdr3_aa: CAISEGGSPYEQYF
j_call: TRBJ2-2; clone_size: once; d_call: TRBD2; v_call: TRBV2; cdr3_nt: TGTGCCAGGGGACTAGCTAACACCGGGGAGCTGTTTTTT; cdr3_aa: CARGLANTGELFF
j_call: TRBJ1-2; clone_size: NA; d_call: TRBD1; v_call: TRBV13; cdr3_nt: TGTGCCAGCAGCTTAGAAGGGACAGGCGGGAACTATGGCTACACCTTC; cdr3_aa: CASSLEGTGGNYGYTF
j_call: TRBJ1-6; clone_size: once; d_call: NA; v_call: TRBV25-1; cdr3_nt: TGTGCCAGCAGTTGGGCAGGGAATTCACCCCTCCACTTT; cdr3_aa: CASSWAGNSPLHF
j_call: TRBJ2-7; clone_size: NA; d_call: TRBD1; v_call: TRBV10-2; cdr3_nt: TGCGCCGTAAGTGGGGACAGCCTTTACTACGAGCAGTACTTC; cdr3_aa: CAVSGDSLYYEQYF
j_call: TRBJ2-7; clone_size: NA; d_call: TRBD2; v_call: TRBV7-6; cdr3_nt: TGTGCCAGCAGCTTAGGAGCGGGAAAACCCTACGAGCAGTACTTC; cdr3_aa: CASSLGAGKPYEQYF
j_call: TRBJ1-5; clone_size: NA; d_call: NA; v_call: TRBV11-2; cdr3_nt: TGTGCCAGCAGCTTCTATCAGCCCCAGCATTTT; cdr3_aa: CASSFYQPQHF
j_call: TRBJ2-7; clone_size: NA; d_call: NA; v_call: TRBV13; cdr3_nt: TGTGCCAGCAGCTTATCGGCGTCCTACGAGCAGTACTTC; cdr3_aa: CASSLSASYEQYF
j_call: TRBJ2-1; clone_size: NA; d_call: NA; v_call: TRBV2; cdr3_nt: TGTGCCAGCAGGGGACGGTTAAGGGAGCAGTTCTTC; cdr3_aa: CASRGRLREQFF
j_call: TRBJ1-5; clone_size: NA; d_call: NA; v_call: TRBV6-1; cdr3_nt: TGTGCCAGCAGTGAAGCGCATCCAAAAGATAGCAATCAGCCCCAGCATTTT; cdr3_aa: CASSEAHPKDSNQPQHF
j_call: TRBJ1-1; clone_size: few; d_call: NA; v_call: TRBV13; cdr3_nt: TGTGCCAGCAGCTCCGAGGGGGTCACCCTTGAAGCTTTCTTT; cdr3_aa: CASSSEGVTLEAFF
j_call: TRBJ1-2; clone_size: NA; d_call: NA; v_call: TRBV19; cdr3_nt: TGTGCCAGTCAGGGAGACTATGGCTACACCTTC; cdr3_aa: CASQGDYGYTF
j_call: TRBJ1-5; clone_size: NA; d_call: NA; v_call: TRBV9; cdr3_nt: TGTGCCAGCAGCGTAGGTTCGTTCAATCAGCCCCAGCATTTT; cdr3_aa: CASSVGSFNQPQHF
j_call: TRBJ2-1; clone_size: few; d_call: NA; v_call: TRBV28; cdr3_nt: TGTGCCAGCAGTCAACCGGGACCCTACAATGAGCAGTTCTTC; cdr3_aa: CASSQPGPYNEQFF
j_call: TRBJ2-7; clone_size: NA; d_call: NA; v_call: TRBV21-1; cdr3_nt: TGTGCCAGCAGCAAAGTAGAACCCCACGCCGAGCAGTACTTC; cdr3_aa: CASSKVEPHAEQYF